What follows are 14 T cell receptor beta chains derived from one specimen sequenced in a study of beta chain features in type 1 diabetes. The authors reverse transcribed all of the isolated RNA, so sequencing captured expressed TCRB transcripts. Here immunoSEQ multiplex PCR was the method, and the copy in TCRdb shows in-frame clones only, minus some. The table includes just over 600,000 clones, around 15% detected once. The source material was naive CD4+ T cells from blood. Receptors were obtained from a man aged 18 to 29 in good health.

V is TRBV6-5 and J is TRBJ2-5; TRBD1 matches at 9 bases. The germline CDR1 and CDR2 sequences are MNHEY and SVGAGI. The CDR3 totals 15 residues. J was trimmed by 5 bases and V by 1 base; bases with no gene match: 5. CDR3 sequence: CASSYWGQGWETQYF. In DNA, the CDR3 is TGTGCCAGCAGTTACTGGGGACAGGGTTGGGAGACCCAGTACTTC.

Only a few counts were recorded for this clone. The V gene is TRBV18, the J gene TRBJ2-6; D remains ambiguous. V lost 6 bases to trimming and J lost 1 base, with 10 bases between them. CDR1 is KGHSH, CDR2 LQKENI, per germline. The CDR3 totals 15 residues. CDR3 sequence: CASSPRWSGANVLTF. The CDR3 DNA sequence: TGTGCCAGCTCTCCCAGGTGGTCTGGGGCCAACGTCCTGACTTTC.

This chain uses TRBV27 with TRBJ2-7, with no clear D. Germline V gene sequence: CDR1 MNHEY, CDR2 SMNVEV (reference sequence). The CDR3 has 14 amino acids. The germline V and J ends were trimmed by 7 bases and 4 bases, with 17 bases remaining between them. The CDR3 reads CASTSSDIRYEQYF. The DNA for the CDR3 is TGTGCCAGCACCTCAAGTGACATCCGGTACGAGCAGTACTTC.

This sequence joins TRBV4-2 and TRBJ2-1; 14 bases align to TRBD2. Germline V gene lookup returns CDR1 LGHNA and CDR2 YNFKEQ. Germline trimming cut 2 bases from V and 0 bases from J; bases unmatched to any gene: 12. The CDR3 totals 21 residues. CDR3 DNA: TGTGCCAGCAGCCAACCTATTAGGACTAGCGGGGGGACTAGCTCCTACAATGAGCAGTTCTTC. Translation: CASSQPIRTSGGTSSYNEQFF.

CDR3 nucleotides: TGTGCCACCAGCAGAGATCTACTGGTCGGTCGAGGGAGTGTTGACGAGCAGTACTTC. It encodes CATSRDLLVGRGSVDEQYF. The chain is built from TRBV15 and TRBJ2-7; D may be TRBD2 (5 bases). CDR3 length: 19 amino acids. Trimming removed 0 bases from V and 5 bases from J, with 26 bases in between. The germline gives CDR1 LNHNV, CDR2 YYDKDF (reference sequence). Using reference TRBV15 and TRBJ2-7 for the parts outside the CDR3, the full variable domain is DAMVIQNPRYQVTQFGKPVTLSCSQTLNHNVMYWYQQKSSQAPKLLFHYYDKDFNNEADTPDNFQSRRPNTSFCFLDIRSPGLGDTAMYLCATSRDLLVGRGSVDEQYFGPGTRLTVT.

CDR3 protein: CASSLKGTGRGETQYF. In DNA form, the CDR3 reads TGTGCCAGCAGTTTAAAGGGGACAGGGAGGGGAGAGACCCAGTACTTC. The chain recombines TRBV6-5 with TRBJ2-5; TRBD1 agrees at 9 bases. Germline assignment: CDR1 MNHEY and CDR2 SVGAGI. V lost 4 bases and J lost 4; bases outside the gene matches: 10. CDR3 size: 16 residues.

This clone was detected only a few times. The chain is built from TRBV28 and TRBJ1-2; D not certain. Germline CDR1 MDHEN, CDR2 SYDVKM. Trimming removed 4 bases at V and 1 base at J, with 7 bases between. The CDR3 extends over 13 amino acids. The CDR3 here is CASSSRINYGYTF. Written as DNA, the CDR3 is TGTGCCAGCAGTTCCAGGATTAACTATGGCTACACCTTC.

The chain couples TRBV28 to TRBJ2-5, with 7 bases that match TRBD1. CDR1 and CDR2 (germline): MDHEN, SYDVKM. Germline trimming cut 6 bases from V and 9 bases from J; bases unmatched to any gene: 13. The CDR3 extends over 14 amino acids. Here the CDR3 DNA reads TGTGCCAGCAGGTCGACAGGGTCTGGTGGGGCCCAGTACTTC. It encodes CASRSTGSGGAQYF.

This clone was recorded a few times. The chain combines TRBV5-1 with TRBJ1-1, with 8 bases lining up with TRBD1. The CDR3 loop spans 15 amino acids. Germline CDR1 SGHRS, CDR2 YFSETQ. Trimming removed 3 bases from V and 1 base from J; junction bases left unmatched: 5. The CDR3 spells CASSSRTGQNTEAFF. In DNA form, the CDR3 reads TGCGCCAGCAGCTCGCGGACAGGGCAGAACACTGAAGCTTTCTTT.

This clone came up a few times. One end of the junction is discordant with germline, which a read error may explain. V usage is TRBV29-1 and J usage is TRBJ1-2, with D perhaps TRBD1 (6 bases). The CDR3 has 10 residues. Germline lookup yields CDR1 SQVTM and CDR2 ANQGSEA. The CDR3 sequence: CSGSRDTSFF. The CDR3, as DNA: TGCAGCGGCTCCCGGGACACCTCCTTCTTC.

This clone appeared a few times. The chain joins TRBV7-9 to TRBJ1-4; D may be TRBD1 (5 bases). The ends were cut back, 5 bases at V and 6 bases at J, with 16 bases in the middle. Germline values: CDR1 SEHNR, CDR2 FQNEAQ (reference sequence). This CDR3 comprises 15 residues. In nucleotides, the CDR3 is TGTGCCAGCAGCCAAGGCCAGGGTCGCGATGAAAAACTGTTTTTT. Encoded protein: CASSQGQGRDEKLFF.

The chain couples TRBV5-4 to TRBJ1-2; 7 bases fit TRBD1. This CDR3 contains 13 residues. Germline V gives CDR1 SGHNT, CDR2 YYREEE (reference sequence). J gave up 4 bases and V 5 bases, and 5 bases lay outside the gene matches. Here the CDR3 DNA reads TGTGCCAGCAGGGGGCGGACAGGCTATGGCTACACCTTC. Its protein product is CASRGRTGYGYTF.

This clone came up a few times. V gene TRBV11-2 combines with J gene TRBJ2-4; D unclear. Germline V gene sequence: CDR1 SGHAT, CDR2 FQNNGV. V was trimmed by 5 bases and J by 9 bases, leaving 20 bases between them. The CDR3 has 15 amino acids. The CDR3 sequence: CASSRSSTQNGIQYF. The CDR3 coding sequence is TGTGCCAGCAGCCGTTCTTCAACACAAAACGGCATTCAGTACTTC.

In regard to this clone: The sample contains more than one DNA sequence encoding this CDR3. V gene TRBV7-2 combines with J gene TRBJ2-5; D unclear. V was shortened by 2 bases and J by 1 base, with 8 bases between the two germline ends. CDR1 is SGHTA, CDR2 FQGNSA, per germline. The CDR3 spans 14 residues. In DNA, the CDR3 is TGTGCCAGCAGCTTATCTGGCAGCCAAGAGACCCAGTACTTC. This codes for CASSLSGSQETQYF. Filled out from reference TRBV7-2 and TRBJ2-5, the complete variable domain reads GAGVSQSPSNKVTEKGKDVELRCDPISGHTALYWYRQSLGQGLEFLIYFQGNSAPDKSGLPSDRFSAERTGGSVSTLTIQRTQQEDSAVYLCASSLSGSQETQYFGPGTRLLVL.